Each of the 5 T cell receptor beta chains below was sequenced from the same sample in a study of cytomegalovirus exposure and HLA in healthy donors. Primers included in the PCR were 60 Vbeta and 13 Jbeta primers. Produced via immunoSEQ multiplex PCR; TCRdb's table is partial and in-frame only. In the table there are 50,000 to 70,000 clones, approximately 80% of which are singletons. Sample: PBMCs. All receptors derive from a female donor in good health and CMV-seronegative.

This clone was counted between two and nine times. The chain combines TRBV11-2 with TRBJ2-7, with D possibly matching TRBD2 (5 bases). The CDR3 runs to 16 residues. The V and J ends lost 1 base and 0 bases respectively, with 13 bases between them. Germline V gene lookup returns CDR1 SGHAT and CDR2 FQNNGV. CDR3 in DNA: TGTGCCAGCAGCTTAGGCGGGCAGATCCTCTCCTACGAGCAGTACTTC. Protein sequence: CASSLGGQILSYEQYF.

The chain has TRBV10-3 and TRBJ2-1, with TRBD2 identical over 9 bases. Germline CDR1 is ENHRY and CDR2 is SYGVKD. The CDR3 contains 17 residues. The J segment lost 3 bases and the V segment lost 2 bases, leaving 8 bases of the junction unmatched. The CDR3 bases are TGTGCCATCAGTGAGACTAGCGGGCGGGCGGGCTACAATGAGCAGTTCTTC. Amino acid sequence: CAISETSGRAGYNEQFF.

The gene calls are TRBV19 and TRBJ2-5, with 7 bases matching TRBD1. The CDR3 contains 14 residues. Looked up from germline, CDR1 is LNHDA and CDR2 is SQIVND (reference sequence). Trimming cost V 6 bases and J 0 bases; bases outside gene matches: 4. The CDR3 nucleotides are TGTGCCAGTAGCCCCGACAGGGACCAAGAGACCCAGTACTTC. Its protein is CASSPDRDQETQYF.

CDR3 sequence (DNA): TGTGCCAGTAGTTCCCGGGTTGCCCGACAAGAGACCCAGTACTTC. Its protein product is CASSSRVARQETQYF. The J gene is TRBJ2-5, the V gene TRBV19; D not resolved. This CDR3 comprises 15 residues. The V gene's germline CDR1 is LNHDA and CDR2 SQIVND (reference sequence). Trimming took 5 bases from V and 2 from J, leaving 15 bases between them.

The rearrangement links TRBV10-3 to TRBJ2-7; 11 bases align to TRBD1. This CDR3 comprises 14 residues. Germline V gene lookup returns CDR1 ENHRY and CDR2 SYGVKD. J was trimmed by 7 bases and V by 0 bases; bases with no gene match: 2. The CDR3 DNA reads as TGTGCCATCAGTGAGTCCGGGACAGGGGGTGAGCAGTACTTC. Protein: CAISESGTGGEQYF.